Below, one T cell receptor beta chain is given with its context. V lost 11 bases, J lost 0 bases, and 12 bases stayed unmatched. The germline CDR1 and CDR2 sequences are LNHDA and SQIVND (reference sequence). There are 16 residues in the CDR3. The sample belongs to a study of T cell responses to AZD1222 COVID-19 vaccine. Sequencing was performed with immunoSEQ multiplex PCR; in TCRdb, only in-frame clones are kept and a portion is missing. The sample lists under 35,000 clones; about nine tenths were seen once. The rearrangement links TRBV19 to TRBJ1-1, with 10 bases fitting TRBD1. The sample consisted of peripheral blood, taken 28 days after the second AZD1222 dose. The clonotype originates from an adult who received the AZD1222 COVID-19 vaccine. The CDR3 region is CASKTGGATLNTEAFF. The DNA for the CDR3 is TGTGCCTCAAAGACAGGGGGCGCGACTCTGAACACTGAAGCTTTCTTT.